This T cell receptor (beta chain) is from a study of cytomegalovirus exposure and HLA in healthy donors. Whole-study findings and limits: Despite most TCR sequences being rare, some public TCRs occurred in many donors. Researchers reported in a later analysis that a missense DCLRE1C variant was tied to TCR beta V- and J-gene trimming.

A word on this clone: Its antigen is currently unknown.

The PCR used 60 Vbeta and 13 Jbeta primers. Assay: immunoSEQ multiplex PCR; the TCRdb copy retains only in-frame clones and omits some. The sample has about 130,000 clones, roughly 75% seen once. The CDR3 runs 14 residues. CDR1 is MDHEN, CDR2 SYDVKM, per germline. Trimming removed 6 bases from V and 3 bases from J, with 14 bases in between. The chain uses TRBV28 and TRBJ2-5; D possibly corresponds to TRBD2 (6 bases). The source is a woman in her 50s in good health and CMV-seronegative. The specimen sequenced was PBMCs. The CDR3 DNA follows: TGTGCCAGCAGGTCATTAGGGGAGGAAGAGACCCAGTACTTC. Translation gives CASRSLGEEETQYF.